The 21 T cell receptor beta chains presented below share a single source sample, sequenced in a study of CD4 T cells in relation to SARS-CoV-2 and coronaviruses. The data were produced by immunoSEQ multiplex PCR, yet TCRdb's version contains in-frame clones alone and is incomplete. The sample has over 35,000 clones, around four fifths seen once; the top ten hold roughly 22%. Antigens of these TCRs are unknown. Sequences were obtained from memory CD4+ T cells from PBMCs, cultured in vitro. These receptors were collected from an adult with COVID-19.

The V and J genes are TRBV12-3 or TRBV12-4 and TRBJ1-5; D ambiguous. With 8 bases removed from V and 0 bases from J, the gap between germline ends came to 8 bases. This CDR3 is 13 amino acids long. CDR3 residues: CASGIYSNQPQHF. The CDR3 nucleotides read TGTGCCAGCGGGATTTATAGCAATCAGCCCCAGCATTTT.

The chain carries TRBV5-1 and TRBJ2-3; weak D call: TRBD2 (6 bases). CDR1 is SGHRS, CDR2 YFSETQ, per germline. V was pared by 7 bases and J by 7 bases, with 13 bases between. This CDR3 spans 12 amino acids. The chain's CDR3 is CASRSGGNTQYF. The CDR3 bases are TGCGCCAGCCGCTCGGGCGGGAATACGCAGTATTTT. Drawing the rest from reference TRBV5-1 and TRBJ2-3, the complete variable domain is KAGVTQTPRYLIKTRGQQVTLSCSPISGHRSVSWYQQTPGQGLQFLFEYFSETQRNKGNFPGRFSGRQFSNSRSEMNVSTLELGDSALYLCASRSGGNTQYFGPGTRLTVL.

A note on this clone: An end of the junction does not agree with germline; a read error may underlie this. The rearrangement uses TRBV7-9 and TRBJ2-5, with TRBD1 matching 9 bases. Germline V gives CDR1 SEHNR, CDR2 FQNEAQ (reference sequence). The CDR3 runs 14 residues. The CDR3 sequence: CASSIPRAGTGSDF. The CDR3 DNA reads TGTGCCAGCAGCATACCTCGGGCCGGGACAGGGTCGGACTTC.

The CDR3 spells CASSLGTGEKLFF. CDR3 in DNA: TGTGCCAGCAGCTTGGGGACTGGTGAAAAACTGTTTTTT. The chain links TRBV11-2 to TRBJ1-4, with D maybe TRBD1 (5 bases). The V gene lost 3 bases and the J gene lost 7 bases, with 9 bases spanning the gap. The CDR3 loop spans 13 amino acids. CDR1 is SGHAT and CDR2 is FQNNGV in the germline V gene.

The J gene is TRBJ2-5, the V gene TRBV30; 12 bases are shared with TRBD2. With V trimmed by 2 bases and J by 1 base, 5 bases remained unmatched. Germline V CDR1 and CDR2: GTSNPN, SVGIG (reference sequence). This CDR3 region has 16 residues. The chain's CDR3 is CAWSTGLAGSQETQYF. CDR3 nucleotides: TGTGCCTGGAGTACCGGACTAGCGGGATCCCAAGAGACCCAGTACTTC. Full variable domain (outside the CDR3, taken from reference TRBV30 and TRBJ2-5): SQTIHQWPATLVQPVGSPLSLECTVEGTSNPNLYWYRQAAGRGLQLLFYSVGIGQISSEVPQNLSASRPQDRQFILSSKKLLLSDSGFYLCAWSTGLAGSQETQYFGPGTRLLVL.

The chain combines TRBV19 with TRBJ2-7, with a tentative D call TRBD2 (6 bases). This CDR3 contains 12 residues. Per germline, CDR1 LNHDA and CDR2 SQIVND (reference sequence). Trimming took off 11 bases at V and 6 bases at J, with 17 bases between the two ends. CDR3: CAVAGSSGEQYF. The CDR3 nucleotides are TGTGCCGTAGCCGGGAGTTCGGGCGAGCAGTACTTC.

The chain is built from TRBV4-3 and TRBJ2-1; 13 bases fit TRBD2. The trim removed 0 bases at V and 5 bases at J, leaving 1 base unmatched. The CDR3 has 16 amino acids. CDR1 and CDR2 from the germline V gene are LGHNA and YSLEER. CDR3 sequence: CASSQEGTSGNNEQFF. In nucleotides, the CDR3 is TGCGCCAGCAGCCAAGAAGGGACTAGCGGGAACAATGAGCAGTTCTTC.

The chain joins TRBV4-3 to TRBJ2-1, with a tentative D call TRBD2 (6 bases). CDR3 size: 13 residues. Germline-derived CDR1 and CDR2 are LGHNA and YSLEER. V was shortened by 2 bases and J by 15 bases, with 17 bases between the two germline ends. The CDR3 is CASSQFLGTDMFF. The CDR3, as DNA: TGCGCCAGCAGCCAATTTTTAGGGACTGATATGTTCTTC.

The genes are TRBV15 and TRBJ2-5; D perhaps matches TRBD1 (6 bases). The CDR3 has 15 amino acids. Germline CDR1 LNHNV, CDR2 YYDKDF (reference sequence). V was trimmed by 4 bases and J by 4 bases, leaving 16 bases between them. CDR3 sequence reads: CATSIIREGGETQYF. As DNA, the CDR3 is TGTGCCACCAGCATAATACGGGAAGGGGGAGAGACCCAGTACTTC.

The rearrangement links TRBV4-1 to TRBJ2-7, with TRBD2 identical over 7 bases. From germline, CDR1 is MGHRA and CDR2 YSYEKL. V gave up 6 bases and J gave up 4 bases; unmatched junction bases: 9. The CDR3 has 14 residues. CDR3 in DNA: TGCGCCAGCAGGAGGTGGGGGGGAGCTTACGAGCAGTACTTC. It is translated as CASRRWGGAYEQYF.

The chain uses TRBV27 and TRBJ2-1; D perhaps matches TRBD2 (5 bases). This CDR3 spans 15 amino acids. Germline-derived CDR1 and CDR2 are MNHEY and SMNVEV (reference sequence). Trimming removed 4 bases from V and 9 bases from J, with 19 bases in between. CDR3: CASSYQTTLKGEQFF. CDR3 bases: TGTGCCAGCAGTTATCAGACTACTTTAAAGGGTGAGCAGTTCTTC.

The sample holds a few counts of this clone. The V and J genes are TRBV28 and TRBJ1-2; D not resolved. The CDR3 is 12 residues long. Trimming removed 10 bases at V and 4 bases at J, with 13 bases between. Germline CDR1 reads MDHEN; CDR2 reads SYDVKM. CDR3 DNA: TGTGCCACCATAAGGACTCGCTATGGCTACACCTTC. Its protein is CATIRTRYGYTF.

This clone was counted a single time. The J gene is TRBJ2-2, the V gene TRBV28; D call uncertain. This CDR3 contains 17 residues. V lost 2 bases and J 7 bases, leaving 20 bases between the germline ends. The germline V gene has CDR1 MDHEN and CDR2 SYDVKM. The CDR3 region has the DNA TGTGCCAGCAGTTTAAGACGCGTGTCGGCAAGCCGCGGGGAGCTGTTTTTT. As protein: CASSLRRVSASRGELFF.

The rearrangement uses TRBV4-1 and TRBJ1-3; perhaps TRBD1 as D (5 bases). CDR1 MGHRA and CDR2 YSYEKL come from the germline V gene. V shed 1 base and J shed 0 bases, with 13 bases lying between them. CDR3 length equals 17 residues. CDR3 sequence reads: CASSQGWLGLSGNTIYF. The CDR3 DNA reads as TGCGCCAGCAGCCAAGGTTGGCTGGGGCTCTCTGGAAACACCATATATTTT.

The chain is built from TRBV6-1 and TRBJ1-5, with D unresolved. The CDR3 contains 12 residues. Germline loops: CDR1 MNHNS, CDR2 SASEGT. Trimming removed 3 bases from V and 1 base from J, with 1 base in between. The CDR3 bases are TGTGCCAGCAGTGACAGCAATCAGCCCCAGCATTTT. This translates into CASSDSNQPQHF.

The CDR3 here is CATRASGVNEQFF. CDR3 bases: TGTGCCACCAGGGCTAGCGGGGTCAATGAGCAGTTCTTC. The chain links TRBV13 to TRBJ2-1; 9 nucleotides align to TRBD2. CDR3 length equals 13 residues. Germline V gene sequence: CDR1 PRHDT, CDR2 FYEKMQ (reference sequence). J was trimmed by 6 bases and V by 10 bases; bases with no gene match: 7.

CDR3 protein: CSVELRAQETQYF. The CDR3 DNA sequence: TGCAGCGTTGAACTGAGGGCCCAAGAGACCCAGTACTTC. The chain carries TRBV29-1 and TRBJ2-5, with D perhaps TRBD2 (5 bases). V lost 2 bases and J 1 base, leaving 8 bases between the germline ends. Germline V gene data show CDR1 as SQVTM and CDR2 as ANQGSEA. The CDR3 consists of 13 residues.

The chain recombines TRBV5-1 with TRBJ1-3; 8 bases fit TRBD1. Unmatched junction bases numbered 6, after V lost 4 bases and J lost 0 bases. The CDR3 has 16 amino acids. CDR1 and CDR2 (germline): SGHRS, YFSETQ. The CDR3 DNA is TGCGCCAGCAGCCCAGGGACAGGCCTCTCTGGAAACACCATATATTTT. Its protein is CASSPGTGLSGNTIYF.

V usage is TRBV3-1 (or the pseudogene TRBV3-2) and J usage is TRBJ2-1, with 11 bases matching TRBD2. V lost 6 bases, J lost 6 bases, and 10 bases stayed unmatched. Germline CDR1 reads LGHDT; CDR2 reads YNNKEL (reference sequence). CDR3 length: 16 amino acids. CDR3 residues: CASRQTGTSGSNEQFF. In nucleotides, the CDR3 is TGTGCCAGCAGACAAACCGGGACTAGCGGCAGCAATGAGCAGTTCTTC.

The gene calls are TRBV18 and TRBJ1-4; 8 bases agree with TRBD1. Trimming at V came to 3 bases and at J to 7 bases, leaving 1 base not matched to a gene. Germline V gene lookup returns CDR1 KGHSH and CDR2 LQKENI. CDR3 length: 13 residues. The CDR3 sequence: CASSPDRGEKLFF. The CDR3 DNA reads as TGTGCCAGCTCACCCGACAGGGGTGAAAAACTGTTTTTT.

V gene TRBV5-1 combines with J gene TRBJ2-1; D not certain. The CDR3 sequence is 15 residues long. CDR1 and CDR2 (germline): SGHRS, YFSETQ. V was shortened by 2 bases and J by 0 bases, with 9 bases between the two germline ends. CDR3 nucleotide sequence: TGCGCCAGCAGCTTTGGCCAGAGCTCCTACAATGAGCAGTTCTTC. This codes for CASSFGQSSYNEQFF. Using reference TRBV5-1 and TRBJ2-1 for the parts outside the CDR3, the full variable domain is KAGVTQTPRYLIKTRGQQVTLSCSPISGHRSVSWYQQTPGQGLQFLFEYFSETQRNKGNFPGRFSGRQFSNSRSEMNVSTLELGDSALYLCASSFGQSSYNEQFFGPGTRLTVL.